Reported below is one TCR beta chain. Its antigen is still unknown. This record comes from a study of cytomegalovirus exposure and HLA in healthy donors. Study results and caveats: In a later analysis, HLA-associated TCR beta chains were more clonally expanded than equally common others.

The study ran its PCR with 60 Vbeta and 13 Jbeta primers. Method: immunoSEQ multiplex PCR; TCRdb's copy keeps in-frame clones and lacks some. This sample has fewer than 250,000 clones; about 86% occur once, and the top ten carry 1.5% to 2%. The trim removed 0 bases at V and 1 base at J, leaving 5 bases unmatched. The CDR3 is made up of 16 amino acids. The germline CDR1 and CDR2 sequences are SGHTA and FQGTGA. The sequenced sample consisted of PBMCs. This sequence joins TRBV7-3 and TRBJ2-5; 7 bases fit TRBD1. The TCR originated in a man in his forties or fifties in good health and CMV-seropositive. The CDR3 DNA reads as TGTGCCAGCAGCTTAACCCCCGGGACAGCCCAAGAGACCCAGTACTTC. Encoded protein: CASSLTPGTAQETQYF.